The clone carrying this TCR beta chain was seen just once. Its target is unknown. This sample is part of a study of graft-versus-host responses after intestinal transplantation. The overall study: Uniformly, recipients were administered anti-thymocyte globulin induction with subsequent tacrolimus and steroids for about 3 years.

General study results and limits: Graft-donor T cell macrochimerism in patients accompanied high graft-versus-host to host-versus-graft clonal ratios in allografts. In recipient marrow, GvH clones were found, and some appeared first in ileum or blood.

The germline gives CDR1 LGHNA, CDR2 YSLEER. This CDR3 is 17 amino acids long. Trimming took 1 base from V and 6 from J; bases not matched to a gene: 5. Profiling relied on immunoSEQ multiplex PCR, and the TCRdb table lists in-frame clones only, not all of them. The sample holds 23,000 or so clones, roughly 90% seen once. Sequenced material: PBMCs, taken roughly 38 days after intestinal transplant. The origin of this receptor is a human patient who received an intestinal transplant, so some T cells may come from the graft donor. This chain uses TRBV4-3 with TRBJ2-1; 14 bases are shared with TRBD2. CDR3 in amino acids: CASSQAGTSGSGNEQFF. DNA of the CDR3: TGCGCCAGCAGCCAAGCCGGGACTAGCGGGAGTGGCAATGAGCAGTTCTTC.